This passage covers 32 T cell receptor beta chains from one sample sequenced in a study of shared clonotypes between healthy human individuals. Assay used: immunoSEQ multiplex PCR; TCRdb lists only in-frame clones, some missing. The sample contains about 1.5 million clones, approximately 98% of which appear only once. The material sequenced was naive CD4+ T cells sorted from blood. This sample's subset: CD45RA+ positively selected. All receptors come from a man between 25 and 39 years old in good health.

The gene calls are TRBV10-2 and TRBJ1-1; 9 bases fit TRBD1. Germline lookup yields CDR1 WSHSY and CDR2 SAAADI. Trimming took 6 bases from V and 0 from J; bases not matched to a gene: 5. The CDR3 is made up of 15 amino acids. The DNA for the CDR3 is TGCGCCAGCAGGGGACAGGGAACCATGAACACTGAAGCTTTCTTT. Protein sequence: CASRGQGTMNTEAFF.

This clone was detected once. The genes are TRBV2 and TRBJ2-2; the match to TRBD1 covers 8 bases. V gave up 6 bases and J gave up 8 bases; unmatched junction bases: 8. Germline V gene lookup returns CDR1 SNHLY and CDR2 FYNNEI. There are 14 residues in the CDR3. The CDR3 DNA is TGTGCCAGCAGCTCTGGACAGGGCGCGGGGGAGCTGTTTTTT. Amino acids: CASSSGQGAGELFF. Full variable domain (rest looked up from reference TRBV2 and TRBJ2-2): EPEVTQTPSHQVTQMGQEVILRCVPISNHLYFYWYRQILGQKVEFLVSFYNNEISEKSEIFDDQFSVERPDGSNFTLKIRSTKLEDSAMYFCASSSGQGAGELFFGEGSRLTVL.

This rearrangement joins TRBV5-4 to TRBJ1-1; D possibly corresponds to TRBD1 (5 bases). Trimming removed 3 bases at V and 4 bases at J, with 16 bases between. The CDR3 spans 15 residues. Germline V lookup: CDR1 SGHNT, CDR2 YYREEE (reference sequence). CDR3 loop: CASSSQGGFGTEAFF. CDR3 bases: TGTGCCAGCAGCTCCCAGGGAGGGTTCGGCACTGAAGCTTTCTTT.

This chain uses TRBV29-1 with TRBJ2-1, with D tentatively TRBD1 (5 bases). Germline assignment: CDR1 SQVTM and CDR2 ANQGSEA. V lost 4 bases and J 6 bases, leaving 13 bases between the germline ends. This CDR3 spans 13 amino acids. The CDR3 sequence is CSVAGRALNEQFF. CDR3 DNA: TGCAGCGTTGCCGGCAGGGCCCTCAATGAGCAGTTCTTC.

The chain has TRBV18 and TRBJ2-1, with TRBD2 matching over 10 bases. The germline V gene encodes CDR1 KGHSH and CDR2 LQKENI. After removal of 4 bases from V and 1 base from J, the junction contained 13 bases not matched to a gene. This CDR3 has 19 amino acids. In nucleotides, the CDR3 is TGTGCCAGCTCACACCCCGGGGCTAGCGGGGGTGGGTCCTACAATGAGCAGTTCTTC. This encodes CASSHPGASGGGSYNEQFF.

Written as DNA, the CDR3 is TGTGCCAGCAGCTTTACTAGCGCCCGGGTAGGCGAGCAGTACTTC. Translation: CASSFTSARVGEQYF. The chain uses TRBV5-6 and TRBJ2-7; 7 nucleotides agree with TRBD2. There are 15 residues in the CDR3. Germline V lookup: CDR1 SGHDT, CDR2 YYEEEE. With V trimmed by 2 bases and J by 6 bases, 11 bases remained unmatched.

The chain recombines TRBV10-3 with TRBJ2-7, with D tentatively TRBD1 or TRBD2 (5 bases each). In germline, CDR1 is ENHRY, CDR2 SYGVKD. CDR3 size: 12 residues. V dropped 6 bases and J dropped 5 bases, with 11 bases sitting between them. CDR3 DNA sequence: TGTGCCATCAGGCCCAGGGACGACGAGCAGTACTTC. This codes for CAIRPRDDEQYF.

V usage is TRBV5-4 and J usage is TRBJ2-7; D gene ambiguous. V was pared by 5 bases and J by 1 base, with 10 bases between. The length of the CDR3 is 13 residues. Per the germline V gene, CDR1 is SGHNT and CDR2 is YYREEE (reference sequence). The CDR3: CASRRDTSYEQYF. The DNA for the CDR3 is TGTGCCAGCAGACGAGACACTTCCTACGAGCAGTACTTC.

V is TRBV11-2 and J is TRBJ2-7, with D possibly TRBD1 on 6 matching bases. CDR3 size: 14 residues. CDR1 and CDR2 from the germline V gene are SGHAT and FQNNGV. Trimming cost V 5 bases and J 3 bases, with 14 bases left between them. The CDR3 protein is CASSDATGYYEQYF. The CDR3 region has the DNA TGTGCCAGCAGCGATGCGACAGGATACTACGAGCAGTACTTC.

The chain has TRBV29-1 and TRBJ1-4; D remains unclear. Germline V gives CDR1 SQVTM, CDR2 ANQGSEA. This CDR3 has 14 amino acids. V lost 5 bases, J lost 2 bases, and 12 bases lay in between. The CDR3 sequence: CSVLSPGTNEKLFF. The CDR3 DNA reads TGCAGCGTTCTTAGTCCCGGGACTAATGAAAAACTGTTTTTT.

The DNA for the CDR3 is TGTGCCAGCAGTGGAGCTAATGAAAAACTGTTTTTT. This codes for CASSGANEKLFF. The chain is built from TRBV5-6 and TRBJ1-4; D ambiguous. Germline V lookup: CDR1 SGHDT, CDR2 YYEEEE. There are 12 residues in the CDR3. The V and J ends lost 5 bases and 3 bases respectively, with 5 bases between them. Supplemented by reference TRBV5-6 and TRBJ1-4, the full variable domain reads DAGVTQSPTHLIKTRGQQVTLRCSPKSGHDTVSWYQQALGQGPQFIFQYYEEEERQRGNFPDRFSGHQFPNYSSELNVNALLLGDSALYLCASSGANEKLFFGSGTQLSVL.

The J gene is TRBJ2-6, the V gene TRBV5-1; TRBD1 might be the D (5 bases). Germline-derived CDR1 and CDR2 are SGHRS and YFSETQ. This CDR3 is built from 16 residues. V was pared by 4 bases and J by 2 bases, with 13 bases between. For the CDR3, the DNA is TGCGCCAGCAGCACCAGGGTTAGTGCTGGGGCCAACGTCCTGACTTTC. Protein sequence: CASSTRVSAGANVLTF.

The chain carries TRBV27 and TRBJ2-3; D is possibly TRBD2 (6 bases). Germline V gene lookup returns CDR1 MNHEY and CDR2 SMNVEV (reference sequence). V was trimmed by 4 bases and J by 2 bases, leaving 16 bases between them. The CDR3 sequence is 16 residues long. CDR3 nucleotides: TGTGCCAGCAGTTCCCTTCCGGGGGTAACCACAGATACGCAGTATTTT. It specifies CASSSLPGVTTDTQYF.

The rearrangement links TRBV28 to TRBJ2-1; D is possibly TRBD2 (6 bases). Trimming removed 6 bases at V and 6 bases at J, with 12 bases between. CDR3 size: 13 residues. Per germline, CDR1 MDHEN and CDR2 SYDVKM. CDR3 region: CASSKGLFNEQFF. In DNA form, the CDR3 reads TGTGCCAGCAGCAAGGGACTTTTCAATGAGCAGTTCTTC.

The chain carries TRBV15 and TRBJ2-2, with unresolved D. Germline-derived CDR1 and CDR2 are LNHNV and YYDKDF (reference sequence). This CDR3 comprises 14 residues. Between the trimmed V and J ends, which lost 2 bases and 4 bases, there was a span of 8 bases. The CDR3 sequence: CATSRLGPTGELFF. In DNA, the CDR3 is TGTGCCACCAGCAGACTAGGCCCCACCGGGGAGCTGTTTTTT.

This sequence joins TRBV6-5 and TRBJ2-6; the D is unclear. The CDR3 totals 15 residues. V lost 2 bases, J lost 4 bases, and 9 bases lay in between. Germline V lookup: CDR1 MNHEY, CDR2 SVGAGI. CDR3 bases: TGTGCCAGCAGTTACCGGGTTGTGGGGGCCAACGTCCTGACTTTC. This codes for CASSYRVVGANVLTF.

This rearrangement joins TRBV2 to TRBJ2-7; 8 positions agree with TRBD1. The V segment lost 10 bases and the J segment 3 bases; nucleotides outside the gene matches: 8. Looked up from germline, CDR1 is SNHLY and CDR2 is FYNNEI. The CDR3 totals 13 residues. DNA of the CDR3: TGTGCCATTTCGACAGGGGACATCTACGAGCAGTACTTC. Its translation is CAISTGDIYEQYF. Full variable domain (missing parts from reference TRBV2 and TRBJ2-7): EPEVTQTPSHQVTQMGQEVILRCVPISNHLYFYWYRQILGQKVEFLVSFYNNEISEKSEIFDDQFSVERPDGSNFTLKIRSTKLEDSAMYFCAISTGDIYEQYFGPGTRLTVT.

The CDR3 DNA is TGTGCCAGCAGCACCGGGACTAGCGGGAAGTATGGGGCCAACGTCCTGACTTTC. This codes for CASSTGTSGKYGANVLTF. The rearrangement joins TRBV11-1 to TRBJ2-6; TRBD2 agrees at 13 bases. J was trimmed by 3 bases and V by 5 bases; bases with no gene match: 7. The germline V gene encodes CDR1 SGHAT and CDR2 FQDESV (reference sequence). The CDR3 consists of 18 residues.

This chain uses TRBV19 with TRBJ2-3, with 11 bases aligning to TRBD1. The trim removed 9 bases at V and 6 bases at J, leaving 14 bases unmatched. The CDR3 length is 16 residues. CDR1 is LNHDA, CDR2 SQIVND, per germline (reference sequence). CDR3 DNA: TGTGCCAGCGCCAACCGGGACAGGGGGTGGCCCGATACGCAGTATTTT. Translation gives CASANRDRGWPDTQYF.

This chain uses TRBV28 with TRBJ2-7, with a weak D call TRBD2 (7 bases). Trimming stripped 5 bases from V and 2 bases from J, with 19 bases between. The germline V gene encodes CDR1 MDHEN and CDR2 SYDVKM. The CDR3 spans 16 residues. The CDR3 is CASSRPSGAGAYEQYF. The DNA for the CDR3 is TGTGCCAGCAGTCGCCCATCAGGGGCGGGGGCCTACGAGCAGTACTTC.

This clone was detected only once. The chain employs TRBV5-4 and TRBJ2-7, with 9 bases aligning to TRBD2. The CDR3 has 15 amino acids. V was clipped by 3 bases and J by 2 bases; unmatched bases: 6. CDR1 is SGHNT and CDR2 is YYREEE in the germline V gene (reference sequence). CDR3: CASSSPSGKTYEQYF. The CDR3, as DNA: TGTGCCAGCAGCTCCCCTAGCGGGAAAACCTACGAGCAGTACTTC.

The rearrangement links TRBV5-4 to TRBJ1-3, with TRBD1 identical over 8 bases. The CDR3 is 15 residues long. V shed 3 bases, J shed 2 bases, and the junction held 4 bases outside the gene matches. Germline V gene lookup returns CDR1 SGHNT and CDR2 YYREEE (reference sequence). The DNA for the CDR3 is TGTGCCAGCAGCTCGAGGACAGGGCCTGGAAACACCATATATTTT. It is translated as CASSSRTGPGNTIYF.

The rearrangement uses TRBV6-4 and TRBJ1-5, with D unresolved. The CDR3 consists of 11 residues. Trimming left V 3 bases short and J 7 bases short, with 4 bases between. Germline V gives CDR1 MRHNA, CDR2 SNTAGT. In nucleotides, the CDR3 is TGTGCCAGCAGTGAGGGGCAGCCCCAGCATTTT. This encodes CASSEGQPQHF.

The chain is built from TRBV11-2 and TRBJ2-1; D possibly corresponds to TRBD2 (6 bases). The germline gives CDR1 SGHAT, CDR2 FQNNGV. V was pared by 3 bases and J by 2 bases, with 14 bases between. This CDR3 is 16 amino acids long. CDR3 in amino acids: CASSFGLASTYNEQFF. CDR3 sequence (DNA): TGTGCCAGCAGCTTCGGTCTAGCGTCCACCTACAATGAGCAGTTCTTC.

The chain carries TRBV19 and TRBJ2-3; TRBD1 matches at 7 bases. The J segment lost 3 bases and the V segment lost 6 bases, leaving 3 bases of the junction unmatched. The germline V gene has CDR1 LNHDA and CDR2 SQIVND (reference sequence). This CDR3 spans 13 amino acids. CDR3 in DNA: TGTGCCAGTAGCCAGGGACAGACAGATACGCAGTATTTT. Translated: CASSQGQTDTQYF.

The genes are TRBV5-1 and TRBJ2-1; D is uncertain. Between the trimmed V and J ends, which lost 2 bases and 4 bases, there was a span of 7 bases. The CDR3 is 13 amino acids. Looked up from germline, CDR1 is SGHRS and CDR2 is YFSETQ. For the CDR3, the DNA is TGCGCCAGCAGCTTCCAGTATTACAATGAGCAGTTCTTC. It specifies CASSFQYYNEQFF.

The genes are TRBV18 and TRBJ2-5; 9 nucleotides match TRBD1. Germline V lookup: CDR1 KGHSH, CDR2 LQKENI. The trim removed 6 bases at V and 5 bases at J, leaving 7 bases unmatched. CDR3 length equals 14 residues. CDR3 nucleotides: TGTGCCAGCTCGCAGACAGGGGGTTATGAGACCCAGTACTTC. Translation gives CASSQTGGYETQYF.

This chain connects TRBV15 to TRBJ1-1; TRBD1 aligns across 7 bases. Trimming cost V 0 bases and J 12 bases; bases outside gene matches: 10. Germline assignment: CDR1 LNHNV and CDR2 YYDKDF (reference sequence). The CDR3 loop spans 14 amino acids. In DNA form, the CDR3 reads TGTGCCACCAGCAGAGATCGCCAGGGGGAAACTCCTTTCTTT. The encoded protein is CATSRDRQGETPFF.

This clone was detected once. The chain recombines TRBV7-2 with TRBJ2-4; TRBD1 matches at 9 bases. Trimming cost V 5 bases and J 3 bases; bases outside gene matches: 5. The CDR3 runs to 15 residues. Germline values: CDR1 SGHTA, CDR2 FQGNSA. The CDR3 bases are TGTGCCAGCAGCCACGGGACAGGGAGCAAAAACATTCAGTACTTC. Translated, it gives CASSHGTGSKNIQYF.

The V and J genes are TRBV11-2 and TRBJ2-7; 7 bases are shared with TRBD2. V lost 5 bases and J lost 2; bases outside the gene matches: 6. Germline-derived CDR1 and CDR2 are SGHAT and FQNNGV. The CDR3 is made up of 14 amino acids. The CDR3 is CASSRPGLTYEQYF. DNA for the CDR3: TGTGCCAGCAGCCGACCGGGACTAACCTACGAGCAGTACTTC.

V is TRBV6-1 and J is TRBJ2-1; D is possibly TRBD1 (6 bases). The germline V gene has CDR1 MNHNS and CDR2 SASEGT. The CDR3 is 15 amino acids. The germline V and J ends were trimmed by 7 bases and 0 bases, with 13 bases remaining between them. CDR3 DNA: TGTGCCAGCATCCTAACAGGGAGCTCCTACAATGAGCAGTTCTTC. Translated: CASILTGSSYNEQFF.

This rearrangement joins TRBV28 to TRBJ2-7; 8 nucleotides align to TRBD2. CDR1 and CDR2 from the germline V gene are MDHEN and SYDVKM. The V and J ends lost 5 bases and 5 bases, in that order; junction bases with no gene match: 8. The CDR3 length is 14 residues. CDR3 amino acids: CASSRSGIVDEQYF. The CDR3 DNA is TGTGCCAGCAGTCGTAGCGGGATTGTCGACGAGCAGTACTTC.